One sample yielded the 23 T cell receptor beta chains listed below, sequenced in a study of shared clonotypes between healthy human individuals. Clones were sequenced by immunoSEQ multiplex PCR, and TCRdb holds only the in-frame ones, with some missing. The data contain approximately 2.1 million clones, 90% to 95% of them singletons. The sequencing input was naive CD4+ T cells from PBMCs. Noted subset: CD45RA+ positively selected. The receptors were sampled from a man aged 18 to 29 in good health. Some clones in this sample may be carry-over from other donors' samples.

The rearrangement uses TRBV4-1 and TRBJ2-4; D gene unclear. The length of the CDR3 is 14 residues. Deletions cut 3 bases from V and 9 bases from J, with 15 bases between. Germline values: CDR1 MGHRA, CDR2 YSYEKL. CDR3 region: CASSQSQSVGIQYF. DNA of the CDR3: TGCGCCAGCAGCCAGAGCCAAAGTGTTGGCATTCAGTACTTC.

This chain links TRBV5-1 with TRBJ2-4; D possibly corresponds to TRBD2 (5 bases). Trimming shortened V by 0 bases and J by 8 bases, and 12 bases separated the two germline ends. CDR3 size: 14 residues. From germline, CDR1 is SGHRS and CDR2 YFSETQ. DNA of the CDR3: TGCGCCAGCAGCTTGGTCGCTTACGGGGACATTCAGTACTTC. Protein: CASSLVAYGDIQYF.

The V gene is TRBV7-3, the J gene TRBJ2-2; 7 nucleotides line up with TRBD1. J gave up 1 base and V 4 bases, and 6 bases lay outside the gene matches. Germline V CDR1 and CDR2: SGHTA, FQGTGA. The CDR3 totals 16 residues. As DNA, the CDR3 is TGTGCCAGCAGCTCAAAAACAGGGGAGAACACCGGGGAGCTGTTTTTT. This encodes CASSSKTGENTGELFF.

CDR3 region: CASSRAEAYEQYF. In DNA form, the CDR3 reads TGCGCCAGCAGCCGAGCCGAGGCCTACGAGCAGTACTTC. The V call is TRBV5-1, the J call TRBJ2-7, with D unresolved. Trimming pared 4 bases from V and 2 bases from J, leaving 10 bases between. The CDR3 is 13 residues long. Germline V lookup: CDR1 SGHRS, CDR2 YFSETQ.

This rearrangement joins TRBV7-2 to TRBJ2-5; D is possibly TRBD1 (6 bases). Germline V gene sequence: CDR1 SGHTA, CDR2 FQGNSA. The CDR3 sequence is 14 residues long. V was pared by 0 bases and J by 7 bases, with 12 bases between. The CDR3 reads CASSLARQGTTQYF. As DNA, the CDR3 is TGTGCCAGCAGCTTAGCCCGGCAGGGGACGACCCAGTACTTC.

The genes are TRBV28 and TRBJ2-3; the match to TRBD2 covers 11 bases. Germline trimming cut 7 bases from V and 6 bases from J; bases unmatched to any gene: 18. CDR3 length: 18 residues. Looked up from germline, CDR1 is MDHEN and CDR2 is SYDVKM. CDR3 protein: CASIYAGTSGEGLDTQYF. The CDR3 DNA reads TGTGCCAGCATATACGCCGGGACTAGCGGAGAAGGGCTGGATACGCAGTATTTT.

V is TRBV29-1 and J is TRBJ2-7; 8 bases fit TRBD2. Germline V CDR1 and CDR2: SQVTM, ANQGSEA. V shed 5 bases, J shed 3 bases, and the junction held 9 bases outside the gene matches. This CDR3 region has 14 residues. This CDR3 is CSVSLAGGIYEQYF. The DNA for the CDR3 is TGCAGCGTTTCCCTCGCGGGAGGAATCTACGAGCAGTACTTC.

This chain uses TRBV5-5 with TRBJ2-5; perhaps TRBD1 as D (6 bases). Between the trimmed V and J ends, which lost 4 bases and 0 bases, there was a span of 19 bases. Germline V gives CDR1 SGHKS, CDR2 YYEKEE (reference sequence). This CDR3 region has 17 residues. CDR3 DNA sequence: TGTGCCAGCAGCCGAAGACTAACAGGGTCGTACCAAGAGACCCAGTACTTC. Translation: CASSRRLTGSYQETQYF.

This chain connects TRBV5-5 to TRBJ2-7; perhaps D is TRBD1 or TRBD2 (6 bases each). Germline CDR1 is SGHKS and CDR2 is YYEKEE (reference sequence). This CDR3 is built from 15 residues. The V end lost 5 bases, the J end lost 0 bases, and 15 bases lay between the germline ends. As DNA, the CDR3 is TGTGCCAGCAGTTGGGGGGCTGGGAGCTCCTACGAGCAGTACTTC. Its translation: CASSWGAGSSYEQYF.

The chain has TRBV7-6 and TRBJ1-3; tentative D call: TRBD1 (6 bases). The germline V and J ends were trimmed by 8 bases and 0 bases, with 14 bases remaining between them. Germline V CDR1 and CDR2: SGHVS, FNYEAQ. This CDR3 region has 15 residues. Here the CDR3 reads CASGGGQSSGNTIYF. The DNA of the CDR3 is TGTGCCAGCGGGGGTGGACAGTCCTCTGGAAACACCATATATTTT.

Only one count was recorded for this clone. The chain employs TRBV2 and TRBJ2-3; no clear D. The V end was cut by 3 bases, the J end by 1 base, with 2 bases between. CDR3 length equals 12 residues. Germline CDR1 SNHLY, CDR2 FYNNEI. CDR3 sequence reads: CASSDRTDTQYF. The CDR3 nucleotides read TGTGCCAGCAGTGATCGCACAGATACGCAGTATTTT.

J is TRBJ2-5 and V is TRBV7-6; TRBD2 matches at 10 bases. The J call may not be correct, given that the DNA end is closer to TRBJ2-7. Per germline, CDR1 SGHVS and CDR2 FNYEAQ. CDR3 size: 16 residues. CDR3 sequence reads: CASSSHQTSGRLEQYF. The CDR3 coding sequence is TGTGCCAGCAGCTCCCACCAGACTAGCGGGCGTCTCGAGCAGTACTTC.

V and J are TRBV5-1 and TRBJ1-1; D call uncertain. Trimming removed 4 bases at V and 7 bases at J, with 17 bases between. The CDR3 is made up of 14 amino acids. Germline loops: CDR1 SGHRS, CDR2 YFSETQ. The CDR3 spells CASSLDPRWGEAFF. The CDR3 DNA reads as TGCGCCAGCAGCCTCGACCCGCGTTGGGGTGAAGCTTTCTTT.

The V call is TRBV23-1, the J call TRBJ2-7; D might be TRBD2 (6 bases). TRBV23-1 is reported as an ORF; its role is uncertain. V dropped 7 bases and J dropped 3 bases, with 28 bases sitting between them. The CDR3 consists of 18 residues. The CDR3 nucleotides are TGCGCCAGCACCTCTCCCCCTAGTGGAGCGACTAGGGACTACGAGCAGTACTTC. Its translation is CASTSPPSGATRDYEQYF.

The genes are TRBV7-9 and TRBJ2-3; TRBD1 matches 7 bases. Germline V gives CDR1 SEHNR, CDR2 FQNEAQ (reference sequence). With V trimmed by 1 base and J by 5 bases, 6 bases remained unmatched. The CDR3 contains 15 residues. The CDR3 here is CASSLGTGAVDTQYF. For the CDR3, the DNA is TGTGCCAGCAGCTTAGGGACAGGAGCCGTAGATACGCAGTATTTT.

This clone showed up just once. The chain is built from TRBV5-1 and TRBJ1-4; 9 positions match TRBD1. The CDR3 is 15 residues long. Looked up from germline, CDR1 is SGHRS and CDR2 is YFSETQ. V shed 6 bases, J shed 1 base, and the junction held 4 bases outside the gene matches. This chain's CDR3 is CASKATGGTNEKLFF. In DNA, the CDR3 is TGCGCCAGCAAAGCGACAGGGGGAACTAATGAAAAACTGTTTTTT.

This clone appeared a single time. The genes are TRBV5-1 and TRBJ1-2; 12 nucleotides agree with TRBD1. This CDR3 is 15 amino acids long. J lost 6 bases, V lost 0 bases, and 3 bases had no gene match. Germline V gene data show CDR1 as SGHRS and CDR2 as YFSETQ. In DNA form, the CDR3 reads TGCGCCAGCAGCTTGGCCGGGGACAGGGGGCATGGCTACACCTTC. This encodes CASSLAGDRGHGYTF.

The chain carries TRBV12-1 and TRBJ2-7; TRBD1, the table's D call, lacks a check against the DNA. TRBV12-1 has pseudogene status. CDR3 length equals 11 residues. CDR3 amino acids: CASSFQDEQYF. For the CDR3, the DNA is TGTGCCAGCAGCTTTCAGGACGAGCAGTACTTC.

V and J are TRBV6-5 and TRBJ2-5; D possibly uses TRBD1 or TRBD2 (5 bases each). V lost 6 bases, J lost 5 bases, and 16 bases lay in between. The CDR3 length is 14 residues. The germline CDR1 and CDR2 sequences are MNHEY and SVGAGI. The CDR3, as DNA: TGTGCCAGCAGCCGCCATCAGTGGGGGGAGACCCAGTACTTC. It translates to CASSRHQWGETQYF.

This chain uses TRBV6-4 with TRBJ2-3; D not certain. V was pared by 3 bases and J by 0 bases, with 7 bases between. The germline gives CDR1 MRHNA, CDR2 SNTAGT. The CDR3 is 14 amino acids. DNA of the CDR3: TGTGCCAGCAGTGAGGCACCTAGCACAGATACGCAGTATTTT. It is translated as CASSEAPSTDTQYF.

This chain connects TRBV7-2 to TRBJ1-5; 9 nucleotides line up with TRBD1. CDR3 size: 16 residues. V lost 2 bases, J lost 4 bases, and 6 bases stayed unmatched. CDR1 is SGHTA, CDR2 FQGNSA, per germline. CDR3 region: CASSLRQGVGNQPQHF. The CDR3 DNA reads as TGTGCCAGCAGCTTAAGACAGGGGGTAGGGAATCAGCCCCAGCATTTT.

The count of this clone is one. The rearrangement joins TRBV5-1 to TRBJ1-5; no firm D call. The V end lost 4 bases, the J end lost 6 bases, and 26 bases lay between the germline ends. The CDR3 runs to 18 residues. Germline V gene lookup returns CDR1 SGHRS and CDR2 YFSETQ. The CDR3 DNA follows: TGCGCCAGCAGCCCTAAAACTGTTCGATATCTTCGCGGTCAGCCCCAGCATTTT. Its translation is CASSPKTVRYLRGQPQHF.

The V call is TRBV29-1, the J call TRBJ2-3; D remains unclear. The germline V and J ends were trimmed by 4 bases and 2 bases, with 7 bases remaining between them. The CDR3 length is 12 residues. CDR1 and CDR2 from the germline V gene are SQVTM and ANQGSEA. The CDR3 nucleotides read TGCAGCGTTGGGTTAGACACAGATACGCAGTATTTT. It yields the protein CSVGLDTDTQYF.